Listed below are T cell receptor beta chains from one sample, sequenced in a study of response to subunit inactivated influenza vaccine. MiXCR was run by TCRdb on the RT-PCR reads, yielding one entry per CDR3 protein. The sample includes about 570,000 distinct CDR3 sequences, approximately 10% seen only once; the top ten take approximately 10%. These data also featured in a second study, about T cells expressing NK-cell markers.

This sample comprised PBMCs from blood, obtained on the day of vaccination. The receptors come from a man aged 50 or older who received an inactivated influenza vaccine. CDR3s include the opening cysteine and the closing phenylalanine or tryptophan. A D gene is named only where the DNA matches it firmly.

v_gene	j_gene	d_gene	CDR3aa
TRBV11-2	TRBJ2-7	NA	CASSRNIDEQYF
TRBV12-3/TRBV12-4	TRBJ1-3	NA	CASSTTGNPSGNTIYF
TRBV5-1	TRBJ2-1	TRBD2	CASSSEREGLNEQFF
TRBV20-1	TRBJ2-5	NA	CSAASSDGQETQYF
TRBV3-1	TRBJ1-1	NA	CASSQGGGITEAFF
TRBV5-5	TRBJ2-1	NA	CASSLFGEQFF
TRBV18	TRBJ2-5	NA	CASSPPSLAETQYF
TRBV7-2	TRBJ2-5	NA	CASNQGSLLAQYF
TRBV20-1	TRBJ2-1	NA	CSARDSKWEYNEQFF
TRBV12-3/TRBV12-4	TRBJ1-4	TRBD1	CASSLGDRDHEKLFF
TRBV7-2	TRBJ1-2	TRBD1	CASSPRQGVSNYGYTF
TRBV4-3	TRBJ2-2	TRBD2	CASSQDWGGTNTGELFF
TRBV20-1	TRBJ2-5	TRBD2	CSARDGTSGYQETQYF
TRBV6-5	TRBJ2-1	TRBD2	CASSYSGLAEGAYNEQFF
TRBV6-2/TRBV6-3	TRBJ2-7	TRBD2	CASSYSGLPYEQYF
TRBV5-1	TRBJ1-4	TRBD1	CASSLTGGREKLFF
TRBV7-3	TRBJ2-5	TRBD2	CASSKTSGRFETQYF
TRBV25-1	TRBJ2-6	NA	CASSEWEGGSSGANVLTF
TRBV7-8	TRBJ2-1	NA	CASSLARFAGRNNEQFF
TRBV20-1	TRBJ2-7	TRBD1	CSASRYRGPYEQYF
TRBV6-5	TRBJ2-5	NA	CASSYGRGVGDQETQYF
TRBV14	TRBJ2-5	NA	CASSPRAGQETQYF
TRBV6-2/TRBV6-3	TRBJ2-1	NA	CASSSKSRDEQFF
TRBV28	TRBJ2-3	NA	CAPTRGGPDTQYF
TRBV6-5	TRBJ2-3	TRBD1	CATGQGNTQYF
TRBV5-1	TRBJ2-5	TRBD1	CASQGQGKTQYF
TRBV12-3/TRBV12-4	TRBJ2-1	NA	CASSPIGGAAEQFF
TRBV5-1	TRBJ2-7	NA	CASSLNRGLGDEQYF
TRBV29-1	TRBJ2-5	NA	CSVKPEDLQETQYF
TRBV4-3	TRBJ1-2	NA	CASSQDLQIYGYTF
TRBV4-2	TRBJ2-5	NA	CASSQEVGRKETQYF
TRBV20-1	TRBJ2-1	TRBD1	CSAREDRTYNEQFF
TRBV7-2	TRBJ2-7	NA	CASRGGGTDLSYEQYF
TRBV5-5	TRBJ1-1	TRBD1	CASSSIQTGLNTEAFF
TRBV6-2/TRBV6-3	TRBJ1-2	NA	CASSYQTGQTNYGYTF
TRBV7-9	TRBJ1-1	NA	CASSLGPGVDTEAFF
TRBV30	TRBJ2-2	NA	CAWRGLASPYTGELFF
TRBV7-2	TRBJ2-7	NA	CASSLDPGAPYEQYF
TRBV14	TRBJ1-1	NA	CASRSTARNTEAFF
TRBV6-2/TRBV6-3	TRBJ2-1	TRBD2	CASRPGLAGNNEQFF
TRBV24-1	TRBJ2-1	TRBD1	CATSAPPGQGDNEQFF